This T cell receptor beta chain was captured by sequencing in a study of blood T cell repertoires in COVID-19. Study-wide background: Some COVID-19 samples were acute and others convalescent; all came from the United States, Italy and Spain. T cells, B-cell-depleted T cells, or PBMCs supplied cDNA or gDNA.

Germline V gene sequence: CDR1 MNHNY, CDR2 SVGAGI (reference sequence). The CDR3 extends over 13 amino acids. V dropped 4 bases and J dropped 10; count of bases not matched to a gene: 5. Methods used by the authors: Reference gene primers were amplified, and this amplification served to estimate nucleated cell counts. Produced via immunoSEQ multiplex PCR; TCRdb's table is partial and in-frame only. D and trimming come from the DNA, and the V and J calls and clone size come from that table. Here the sample spans tens of thousands of clones, roughly 90% being singletons. Sequencing used peripheral blood. This TCR was recovered from a man aged 45-60 years with acute or convalescent COVID-19. V is TRBV6-6 and J is TRBJ2-1; TRBD2 matches 9 bases. This CDR3 reads CASSFLAGNEQFF. CDR3 DNA: TGTGCCAGCAGTTTCCTAGCGGGAAACGAGCAGTTCTTC.